A single T cell receptor (beta chain) is shown here with its context. What it recognizes is unknown. The sample originates from a study of cytomegalovirus exposure and HLA in healthy donors. Study-level results: By a later analysis, the bulk of CMV-associated TCR beta chains appeared HLA-restricted.

V trimming: 5 bases; J trimming: 3 bases; junction bases outside the gene matches: 7. Looked up from germline, CDR1 is MNHNS and CDR2 is SASEGT. The CDR3 length is 14 residues. The PCR employed 60 Vbeta primers together with 13 Jbeta primers. Here immunoSEQ multiplex PCR was the method, and the copy in TCRdb shows in-frame clones only, minus some. The sample gives more than 95,000 clones, less than 85% of which show up once; roughly 4.9% is in the top ten. The clonotype was recovered from a woman in her late teens or twenties in good health and CMV-seropositive. Sequencing was performed on PBMCs. This chain uses TRBV6-1 with TRBJ2-7, with 7 bases matching TRBD2. CDR3 in amino acids: CASSLASGNYEQYF. The DNA of the CDR3 is TGTGCCAGCAGTCTCGCTAGCGGTAACTACGAGCAGTACTTC.